These T cell receptor beta chains were read from a single sample in a study of sequential checkpoint blockade in melanoma. This table comes from immunoSEQ multiplex PCR, and its TCRdb copy is limited to in-frame clones, with some not included. Of 25,000 to 30,000 clones listed, roughly 80% are singletons. The material sequenced was CD8+ T cells sorted from blood (inferred from file names), taken from a patient given nivolumab and ipilimumab in sequence. The receptor set was obtained from a human donor with melanoma. CDR3s include the opening cysteine and the closing phenylalanine or tryptophan. Size values are once, few and many counts, or a class for expanded clones, and some rows have none.

>.|13|TRBV6-6
CASFNRQQETQYF
>.|13|TRBV19
CASGQGYTYEQYF
>.|15|TRBV6-1
CASSEVGEANEKLFF
>.|15|TRBV9
CASSVGTGSSYEQYF
>.|14|TRBV9
CASSVRGRGDTQYF
>.|16|TRBV5-4
CASSLQGQDLSYEQYF
>.|14|TRBV29-1
CSVEDSDRNYGYTF
>.|21|TRBV4-1
CASSQDRKLASGILVSYEQYF
>once|15|TRBV4-3
CASSQDVSTGYGYTF
>.|13|TRBV6-5
CASSSQGGGEAFF
>.|15|TRBV5-1
CASSLVTGTHTEAFF
>.|16|TRBV9
CASSVSRSAMNTEAFF
>.|16|TRBV6-4
CASSDRLADSTGELFF
>.|15|TRBV5-1
CASSLSGGAYNEQFF
>few|14|TRBV6-1
CASSVARGYEKLFF
>.|14|TRBV18
CASSPAGLNTEAFF